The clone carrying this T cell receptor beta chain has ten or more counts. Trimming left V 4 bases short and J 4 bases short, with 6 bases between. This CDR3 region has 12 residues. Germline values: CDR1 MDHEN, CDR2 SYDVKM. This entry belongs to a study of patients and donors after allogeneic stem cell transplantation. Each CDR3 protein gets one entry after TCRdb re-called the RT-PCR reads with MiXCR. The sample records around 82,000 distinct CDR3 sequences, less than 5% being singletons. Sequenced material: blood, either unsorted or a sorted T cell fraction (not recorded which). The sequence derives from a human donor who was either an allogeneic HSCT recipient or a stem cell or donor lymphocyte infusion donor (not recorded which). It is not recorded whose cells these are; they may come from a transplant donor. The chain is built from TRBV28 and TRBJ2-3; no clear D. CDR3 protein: CASSWGSDTQYF. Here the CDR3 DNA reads TGTGCCAGCAGTTGGGGATCAGATACGCAGTATTTT.